The 10 T cell receptor beta chains below were found in one sample sequenced in a study of blood T cell repertoires in COVID-19. Data came from immunoSEQ multiplex PCR; TCRdb stores just in-frame clones and leaves some out. Of about 120,000 clones in the sample, roughly 86% were seen once. Sequenced material: peripheral blood. Receptors originate from a woman between 65 and 79 years old with COVID-19, enrolled during active disease.

The V and J genes are TRBV18 and TRBJ1-2; perhaps TRBD1 as D (5 bases). The germline V and J ends were trimmed by 3 bases and 6 bases, with 17 bases remaining between them. Germline lookup yields CDR1 KGHSH and CDR2 LQKENI. This CDR3 spans 15 amino acids. CDR3 DNA: TGTGCCAGCTCACCGCCACGGGGGTCGACGGATGGCTACACCTTC. It specifies CASSPPRGSTDGYTF.

The V and J genes are TRBV5-1 and TRBJ2-1; D may be TRBD1 (6 bases). There are 13 residues in the CDR3. Deletions cut 4 bases from V and 5 bases from J, with 10 bases between. Germline CDR1 and CDR2: SGHRS and YFSETQ. The CDR3 sequence: CASSEQGHNEQFF. The DNA for the CDR3 is TGCGCCAGCAGCGAACAGGGCCACAATGAGCAGTTCTTC.

The chain uses TRBV9 and TRBJ2-2; TRBD2 might be the D (6 bases). The CDR3 totals 17 residues. Germline-derived CDR1 and CDR2 are SGDLS and YYNGEE. Deletions cut 3 bases from V and 0 bases from J, with 15 bases between. CDR3 residues: CASSAVGGTANTGELFF. DNA of the CDR3: TGTGCCAGCAGCGCCGTTGGGGGGACCGCGAACACCGGGGAGCTGTTTTTT.

V and J are TRBV6-5 and TRBJ1-5; tentatively, D is TRBD1 (6 bases). The CDR3 length is 12 residues. The V and J ends lost 7 bases and 7 bases respectively, with 11 bases between them. Germline CDR1 is MNHEY and CDR2 is SVGAGI. CDR3 protein: CASNQGYQPQHF. The CDR3 region has the DNA TGTGCCAGCAATCAGGGGTACCAGCCCCAGCATTTT.

V and J are TRBV7-6 and TRBJ1-5; 10 bases are a match to TRBD1. With 5 bases clipped from V and 4 bases from J, the junction kept 5 bases outside the gene matches. The CDR3 loop spans 15 amino acids. Germline V CDR1 and CDR2: SGHVS, FNYEAQ. The CDR3 spells CASSLKGQGNQPQHF. CDR3 sequence (DNA): TGTGCCAGCAGCCTAAAGGGACAGGGGAATCAGCCCCAGCATTTT. Filled out from reference TRBV7-6 and TRBJ1-5, the complete variable domain reads GAGVSQSPRYKVTKRGQDVALRCDPISGHVSLYWYRQALGQGPEFLTYFNYEAQQDKSGLPNDRFSAERPEGSISTLTIQRTEQRDSAMYRCASSLKGQGNQPQHFGDGTRLSIL.

This sequence joins TRBV4-1 and TRBJ1-2; 7 bases map to TRBD1. The CDR3 runs to 16 residues. Unmatched junction bases numbered 9, after V lost 1 base and J lost 4 bases. CDR1 MGHRA and CDR2 YSYEKL come from the germline V gene. The CDR3 here is CASSQGAGTAPYGYTF. The CDR3 bases are TGCGCCAGCAGCCAAGGTGCCGGGACAGCTCCCTATGGCTACACCTTC.

In its sample, this clone was seen many times. J is TRBJ1-2 and V is TRBV7-2, with D uncertain. The CDR3 spans 13 residues. The V end lost 1 base, the J end lost 8 bases, and 11 bases lay between the germline ends. CDR1 SGHTA and CDR2 FQGNSA come from the germline V gene. The CDR3 region has the DNA TGTGCCAGCAGCTTAGTGGCGGGATGGGGCTACACCTTC. Translation: CASSLVAGWGYTF.

The chain has TRBV29-1 and TRBJ1-4; 9 positions match TRBD1. The V gene end was trimmed by 8 bases and the J gene end by 8 bases; junction bases not matched to a gene: 12. The CDR3 consists of 14 residues. Germline V lookup: CDR1 SQVTM, CDR2 ANQGSEA. CDR3 sequence: CSILQGAVGEKLFF. The CDR3 nucleotides read TGCAGCATTCTACAGGGGGCAGTGGGCGAAAAACTGTTTTTT.

The chain carries TRBV30 and TRBJ1-3, with 8 positions matching TRBD1. The germline V gene encodes CDR1 GTSNPN and CDR2 SVGIG (reference sequence). The V and J ends lost 7 bases and 0 bases, in that order; junction bases with no gene match: 2. The CDR3 consists of 13 residues. The CDR3 region is CASDRGSGNTIYF. CDR3 in DNA: TGTGCCTCTGACAGGGGCTCTGGAAACACCATATATTTT. Based on the CDR3 plus reference TRBV30 and TRBJ1-3, the full variable domain is SQTIHQWPATLVQPVGSPLSLECTVEGTSNPNLYWYRQAAGRGLQLLFYSVGIGQISSEVPQNLSASRPQDRQFILSSKKLLLSDSGFYLCASDRGSGNTIYFGEGSWLTVV.

V gene TRBV3-1 (or the pseudogene TRBV3-2) combines with J gene TRBJ1-1; 8 bases are shared with TRBD1. The junction had 8 bases not matched to a gene; V was cut back by 6 bases and J by 5 bases. Germline CDR1 reads LGHDT; CDR2 reads YNNKEL (reference sequence). There are 14 residues in the CDR3. The CDR3: CASSPGQGQTEAFF. The CDR3 nucleotides are TGTGCCAGCAGTCCTGGACAGGGTCAAACTGAAGCTTTCTTT.